This T cell receptor (beta chain) emerged from a study of regulatory T cells in long-lasting Graves disease. Worth noting for this clonotype: Its antigen is still unknown.

The study, taken as a whole, reports: TRBV28, TRBJ1-2 and TRBJ2-5 were favored in persistent disease.

Noted time point: newly diagnosed GD, antithyroid drugs for less than 3 months. TCR sequences were obtained from RNA taken from PBMCs. From an endocrinology department in Xi'an, China, came the patients. The CDR3 contains 16 residues. Germline lookup yields CDR1 GTSNPN and CDR2 SVGIG (reference sequence). Arm-PCR with iRepertoire HTBI primers amplified the CDR3 regions for these TCR beta libraries. TCRdb redid the calling of the multiplex PCR reads with MiXCR, one entry per CDR3 protein. The sample contains hundreds of thousands of distinct CDR3 sequences, under 20% of which appear only once. These records were also assigned to another study, of T cells in Graves' hyperthyroidism and ophthalmopathy. From that paper: The HTBI primer set drove a first-round RT-PCR of the TCR CDR3.

This rearrangement joins TRBV30 to TRBJ2-6, with 7 bases aligning to TRBD2. This specimen was peripheral blood mononuclear cells (PBMCs), taken at new diagnosis, from a patient treated with antithyroid drugs. The TCR comes from a woman aged 30 to 39 with Graves disease. For the CDR3, the DNA is TGTGCACAACCTGGGGGGGTCCTCTCTGGGGCCAACGTCCTGACTTTC. Amino acid sequence: CAQPGGVLSGANVLTF.